Included here is one T cell receptor beta chain sequence, with context. Antigen specificity is unknown. Cryopreserved PBMCs supplied around 1.8 micrograms of genomic DNA for TCR beta libraries. This sample was taken from a study of cytotoxic CD8 clonotypes in ibrutinib-treated CLL. Whole-study findings and limits: Ibrutinib response saw clonality rise, and progression saw it return toward baseline.

Profiling relied on immunoSEQ multiplex PCR, and the TCRdb table lists in-frame clones only, not all of them. The sample includes about 25,000 clones, 55% to 75% of them seen just once. The CDR3 is 15 residues long. Germline V gene lookup returns CDR1 MNHEY and CDR2 SVGAGI. Trimming cost V 4 bases and J 4 bases; bases outside gene matches: 6. This receptor was taken from a human donor with chronic lymphocytic leukemia. The chain has TRBV6-5 and TRBJ2-1; 8 bases align to TRBD1. This sample comprised PBMCs, obtained after 12 months of ibrutinib treatment. CDR3 DNA: TGTGCCAGCAGTTCAAGTCGGACAGGGTACAATGAGCAGTTCTTC. It encodes CASSSSRTGYNEQFF.